This T cell receptor (beta chain) was identified during a study of tumor-infiltrating lymphocytes in primary liver carcinoma (TCRdb year 2017). Background for the entire study: Between late 2015 and 2016, about 5 patients in China with histopathologically diagnosed primary liver carcinoma had surgical resection. Each sample produced roughly 3.65 to 7.5 million productive TCRbeta reads, and read depth showed no significant difference between tissue types. The study combined TCRbeta repertoire sequencing, expression microarrays and whole-exome sequencing across five regions of each liver tumor, with adjacent normal tissue and blood. Reproducibility between technical replicate repertoires was high, with correlation coefficients above 0.95 and mean shared-clone rates about 0.9. Hepatocellular carcinoma (four) or combined HCC and intrahepatic cholangiocarcinoma (one) was present in the five patients, who were three men and two women aged 30 to 69 years. The tumors of the five patients were staged as T1-T3 N0M0, with maximum diameters ranging from roughly 4.2 to 10 cm. A total of approximately 35 specimens from 5 patients underwent TCRbeta repertoire sequencing, comprising around 25 tumor regions, 5 adjacent noncancerous liver tissues and 5 peripheral blood samples.

Concerning this clonotype itself: Its antigen target is currently unknown. Base-call qualities are not available, and no considerably larger clone is one nucleotide away.

Using a constant-region primer and ProtoScript II reverse transcriptase, TCRbeta-specific cDNA was reverse-transcribed from 500 ng total RNA. TCRbeta libraries were built with three nested multiplex PCR rounds, a slightly modified ARM-PCR procedure. Each of the first two PCR rounds ran for roughly 9 cycles and used multiplex TRBV1-TRBV30 forward primers together with a Cbeta reverse primer. Sample barcodes and Illumina adapters were added in a final 25-cycle PCR with Deep VentR polymerase. Before sequencing, amplicons of 200-500 bp were purified from gel using a QIAquick gel extraction kit. TCRbeta amplicons were sequenced on an Illumina HiSeq 2500 with 250-bp paired-end reads. Concerning the study's data processing: Reads were quality-trimmed with Trimmomatic v0.33, and paired reads were merged with FLASH v1.2.11 to recover full CDR3 sequences. V, D and J germline segments were assigned to the rearranged TCRbeta sequences by MiGEC v1.2.1b. Clonotype statistics and Shannon-Wiener diversity indices were computed with VDJtools v1.0.0. Except for diversity analysis, only the 250 most abundant clonotypes of each sample were used in subsequent analyses to reduce sampling bias. Starting from the raw public reads, TCRdb applied fastp trimming at Q25, assembled clones with MiXCR and retained in-frame beta chains. Merged by CDR3 protein, the rows form single entries marked with the most common genes and DNA. The V and J calls shown here were made by TCRdb, not taken from the authors' results. Counted in this sample were approximately 320,000 distinct CDR3 sequences; around three fifths of them appeared once. 17% of the sample rests with the top ten.

V and J lose 10 bases and 3 bases, and a span of 22 bases separates them. Spanning cysteine to phenylalanine, the CDR3 consists of 15 amino acids. CDR3 DNA only is kept here, 45 bases in frame from base 1. CDR1 is given as SGHAT and CDR2 as FQDESV, both from the germline V gene (reference sequence). Beyond this particular receptor, the publication reports: Compared with blood, tumors had a significantly larger share of the repertoire taken up by the top 250 clones (p = 0.039). Because only the TCR beta chain was sequenced and unpaired alpha chains were not captured, true repertoire diversity is likely underestimated. Comparison of CD4+ and CD8+ T cell repertoires was precluded by the use of bulk unsorted samples. Only 4 or 5 patients were included in the study, and the authors note that the findings should be validated in a larger study. Repertoire overlap was higher between tumor regions (mean roughly 35%) than tumor-adjacent (approximately 17%) or tumor-blood (approximately 14%) pairs, consistent with antigen-driven expansion.

Blood RNA was extracted from unsorted whole blood using TRIzol reagent, and germline DNA was obtained with the DNeasy Blood & Tissue kit. Chronic HBV infection was present in the patients, and the patients were treatment-naive at sampling. Roughly 3.9 milliliters of peripheral blood were collected into K2EDTA tubes before surgery. Input material: peripheral blood. The chain was built from TRBV11-1 and TRBJ2-7, with the D gene tentatively TRBD1 or TRBD2, based on 5 matching bases in each. The TCR sequence derives from a woman under 40 with primary liver carcinoma and hepatitis B virus infection. At the DNA level, the sequence is TGTGCCACCAGGCCCCGGGACGCCTGTTTCTACGAGCAGTACTTC. Translated, this is CATRPRDACFYEQYF.